This TCR beta chain was retrieved from a study of CD8+CD57+ T cells in acquired aplastic anemia. Study at large: CD4+ and CD8+ cells, once sorted, gave DNA averaging roughly 3 ug. General observations from the study: The number of CD8+ CDR3 sequences shared by patients and controls was fewer than 35.

The authors sequenced patients whose flow cytometry had shown CD8+CD57+ cell expansion. Among the patients, none had received any therapy at the time of blood sampling. As to this clonotype: The antigen is not known. A clone one base away is much larger, so this may be a read error.

Germline CDR1 is SNHLY and CDR2 is FYNNEI. The length of the CDR3 is 12 residues. Genomic DNA, serving as template, underwent TCR beta VDJ and CDR3 profiling. TCRdb independently ran MiXCR on the reads; one entry per CDR3 protein. Of 100,000 to 150,000 distinct CDR3 sequences detected, roughly 40% appear once; the ten largest clones hold over 2%. The chain joins TRBV2 to TRBJ2-1; TRBD1 agrees at 7 bases. The sequence derives from a human donor with aplastic anemia. The sequenced sample consisted of sorted CD4+, CD8+, or CD8+CD57+ T cells (not recorded which) from PBMCs. The CDR3 DNA is TGTGCCAGCAGTGAAGCGCAGGGGGAGCGGTTCTTC. Protein product: CASSEAQGERFF.